This T cell receptor beta chain comes out of a study of T cell responses to AZD1222 COVID-19 vaccine. Here immunoSEQ multiplex PCR was the method, and the copy in TCRdb shows in-frame clones only, minus some. The sample holds roughly 110,000 clones, around nine tenths seen once. V dropped 1 base and J dropped 7; count of bases not matched to a gene: 3. The germline CDR1 and CDR2 sequences are LNHDA and SQIVND (reference sequence). This CDR3 region has 13 residues. The sequences come from peripheral blood, collected 28 days after the second AZD1222 dose. The chain employs TRBV19 and TRBJ1-1; 7 bases are shared with TRBD1. The sequence came from an adult who received the AZD1222 COVID-19 vaccine. The CDR3 nucleotides read TGTGCCAGTAGTATAGTAGGGGGCTATGAAGCTTTCTTT. Translated: CASSIVGGYEAFF.